Below are 30 T cell receptor beta chains sequenced from a single sample in a study of control samples from healthy donors and cancer patients. The method was immunoSEQ multiplex PCR; TCRdb's version includes in-frame clones alone and lacks a portion of them. This table holds approximately 89,000 clones, around 85% found once. Sequences were obtained from blood. These receptors were collected from a woman in her thirties or forties in good health.

Turning to this clone: Given the absence of the conserved phenylalanine or tryptophan at the CDR3 end, a read error is likely. The DNA is omitted, as the CDR3 cannot be located on it reliably, and the CDR3 follows TCRdb's listing. The chain joins TRBV11-2 to TRBJ1-2. The V gene's germline CDR1 is SGHAT and CDR2 FQNNGV. The CDR3 has 10 residues if both end residues are counted. The CDR3 protein is CASSTRRAPL.

J is TRBJ2-7 and V is TRBV6-5, with 9 bases aligning to TRBD1. Unmatched junction bases numbered 8, after V lost 6 bases and J lost 5 bases. Germline values: CDR1 MNHEY, CDR2 SVGAGI. The CDR3 covers 14 residues. The DNA for the CDR3 is TGTGCCAGCAGGGTAGGGACAGGGAGGAACGAGCAGTACTTC. Translated, it gives CASRVGTGRNEQYF.

The CDR3 DNA follows: TGTGCCACCAGTGACCCTAACTATGGCTACACCTTC. Residues: CATSDPNYGYTF. This chain links TRBV24-1 with TRBJ1-2; D gene unclear. Trimming removed 4 bases from V and 0 bases from J, with 2 bases in between. This CDR3 has 12 amino acids. Germline CDR1 and CDR2: KGHDR and SFDVKD.

V is TRBV7-3 and J is TRBJ2-1; 10 nucleotides line up with TRBD1. J was trimmed by 7 bases and V by 5 bases; bases with no gene match: 8. The germline CDR1 and CDR2 sequences are SGHTA and FQGTGA. There are 15 residues in the CDR3. CDR3 loop: CASSPSGTGDNEQFF. The CDR3 DNA follows: TGTGCCAGCAGCCCCTCCGGGACAGGGGATAATGAGCAGTTCTTC.

The chain uses TRBV4-3 and TRBJ2-1; 9 bases line up with TRBD2. CDR3 size: 16 residues. CDR1 and CDR2 from the germline V gene are LGHNA and YSLEER. Trimming took 1 base from V and 2 from J; bases not matched to a gene: 3. CDR3 nucleotide sequence: TGCGCCAGCAGCCAAGCGCTAGCGGGGACCTACAATGAGCAGTTCTTC. Translated, it gives CASSQALAGTYNEQFF.

The chain is built from TRBV4-1 and TRBJ1-2; TRBD1 is a possible D gene (6 bases). The V gene lost 1 base and the J gene lost 8 bases, with 14 bases spanning the gap. This CDR3 comprises 14 residues. CDR1 MGHRA and CDR2 YSYEKL come from the germline V gene. The CDR3 protein is CASSQGGRAEGYTF. In DNA, the CDR3 is TGCGCCAGCAGCCAAGGGGGGCGGGCCGAGGGCTACACCTTC.

The genes are TRBV5-1 and TRBJ2-7; a weak D match, TRBD1 (5 bases). Trimming cost V 0 bases and J 3 bases, with 7 bases left between them. Germline-derived CDR1 and CDR2 are SGHRS and YFSETQ. The CDR3 is made up of 13 amino acids. CDR3 region: CASSLGTNYEQYF. In DNA form, the CDR3 reads TGCGCCAGCAGCTTGGGGACAAACTACGAGCAGTACTTC.

This clone was observed a handful of times. The rearrangement links TRBV4-1 to TRBJ1-3; D gene uncertain. The CDR3 covers 13 residues. Germline V gene lookup returns CDR1 MGHRA and CDR2 YSYEKL. V gave up 4 bases and J gave up 2 bases, with 6 bases separating them. The CDR3 bases are TGCGCCAGCAGCCCAGACACTGGAAACACCATATATTTT. Translated, it gives CASSPDTGNTIYF.

The V and J genes are TRBV5-4 and TRBJ2-7; a possible D gene is TRBD1 (5 bases). Trimming removed 2 bases at V and 3 bases at J, with 12 bases between. Germline V gives CDR1 SGHNT, CDR2 YYREEE (reference sequence). There are 14 residues in the CDR3. CDR3 coding DNA: TGTGCCAGCAGCTTCATAGGGGCTGGCTACGAGCAGTACTTC. Translated, it gives CASSFIGAGYEQYF.

The gene calls are TRBV19 and TRBJ1-1, with D perhaps TRBD1 (6 bases). V was trimmed by 4 bases and J by 4 bases, leaving 19 bases between them. Germline lookup yields CDR1 LNHDA and CDR2 SQIVND (reference sequence). The CDR3 covers 16 residues. The CDR3 DNA reads TGTGCCAGTAGTAGAAACCGCCAGGGGATGGCCACTGAAGCTTTCTTT. It encodes CASSRNRQGMATEAFF.

The chain carries TRBV4-3 and TRBJ1-5; no firm D call. Between the trimmed V and J ends, which lost 0 bases and 1 base, there was a span of 16 bases. Looked up from germline, CDR1 is LGHNA and CDR2 is YSLEER. This CDR3 has 18 amino acids. The CDR3 nucleotides are TGCGCCAGCAGCCAAGAGACATTCCCAGTTGTAAGCAATCAGCCCCAGCATTTT. It is translated as CASSQETFPVVSNQPQHF.

On this clone itself: It is unclear where the CDR3 begins or ends on the DNA, so no DNA is shown, and the CDR3 is as TCRdb lists it. The rearrangement joins TRBV21-1 to TRBJ2-6. TRBV21-1 is a listed pseudogene. The CDR3 spans 13 residues, counting both ends. The chain's CDR3 is CASVGNGANVLTF.

The V call is TRBV5-1, the J call TRBJ2-1; TRBD2 might be the D (7 bases). V shed 7 bases and J shed 8 bases, with 22 bases lying between them. The CDR3 is 15 amino acids. Germline assignment: CDR1 SGHRS and CDR2 YFSETQ. In nucleotides, the CDR3 is TGCGCCAGCCGCCCTCTGGGGGGGCCGATCTATGAGCAGTTCTTC. Translating gives CASRPLGGPIYEQFF.

The chain joins TRBV24-1 to TRBJ2-3, with TRBD1 matching 9 bases. The CDR3 spans 17 residues. Trimming removed 2 bases from V and 3 bases from J; junction bases left unmatched: 8. The germline CDR1 and CDR2 sequences are KGHDR and SFDVKD. The DNA for the CDR3 is TGTGCCACCAGTGATTCCCGGTACAGGGGGCTGACAGATACGCAGTATTTT. It codes for CATSDSRYRGLTDTQYF.

Comment on this clone: Other DNA sequences in this sample translate to the same CDR3. V usage is TRBV7-2 and J usage is TRBJ2-3, with D tentatively TRBD2 (6 bases). The V end lost 1 base, the J end lost 6 bases, and 11 bases lay between the germline ends. The germline CDR1 and CDR2 sequences are SGHTA and FQGNSA. CDR3 length: 14 amino acids. The CDR3 spells CASSLGGVRDTQYF. The CDR3 coding sequence is TGTGCCAGCAGCTTAGGCGGGGTTCGGGATACGCAGTATTTT.

This chain uses TRBV11-3 with TRBJ2-1; perhaps TRBD2 as D (6 bases). This CDR3 spans 13 amino acids. Trimming took off 1 base at V and 9 bases at J, with 10 bases between the two ends. CDR1 SGHNT and CDR2 YENEEA come from the germline V gene. CDR3 nucleotide sequence: TGTGCCAGCAGCTTAGTCGCGCGGGGTGAGCAGTTCTTC. It translates to CASSLVARGEQFF.

This chain joins TRBV18 and TRBJ1-5; weak D call: TRBD1 (6 bases). V lost 2 bases and J lost 4, with 12 bases in between. In germline, CDR1 is KGHSH, CDR2 LQKENI. The CDR3 covers 15 residues. The CDR3 reads CASSPGGQQNQPQHF. For the CDR3, the DNA is TGTGCCAGCTCACCAGGAGGACAGCAGAATCAGCCCCAGCATTTT.

The V and J genes are TRBV6-2 or TRBV6-3 and TRBJ2-1, with 9 bases fitting TRBD1. This CDR3 contains 15 residues. CDR1 and CDR2 (germline): MNHEY, SVGEGT. The ends lost 5 bases at V and 6 bases at J; junction bases unmatched: 8. CDR3 protein: CASSDRGFAGNEQFF. The CDR3 DNA reads as TGTGCCAGCAGTGACAGGGGGTTCGCCGGCAATGAGCAGTTCTTC.

This chain uses TRBV30 with TRBJ2-3, with 8 bases fitting TRBD2. Per the germline V gene, CDR1 is GTSNPN and CDR2 is SVGIG (reference sequence). The CDR3 loop spans 16 amino acids. V was pared by 0 bases and J by 2 bases, with 7 bases of the junction left unmatched. The CDR3 loop reads CAWSVPGGGTTDTQYF. The CDR3 DNA reads as TGTGCCTGGAGTGTGCCCGGCGGGGGGACCACAGATACGCAGTATTTT. Full variable domain (outside the CDR3, taken from reference TRBV30 and TRBJ2-3): SQTIHQWPATLVQPVGSPLSLECTVEGTSNPNLYWYRQAAGRGLQLLFYSVGIGQISSEVPQNLSASRPQDRQFILSSKKLLLSDSGFYLCAWSVPGGGTTDTQYFGPGTRLTVL.

The chain joins TRBV4-1 to TRBJ2-3, with 7 bases lining up with TRBD1. From germline, CDR1 is MGHRA and CDR2 YSYEKL. After removal of 0 bases from V and 0 bases from J, the junction contained 3 bases not matched to a gene. The CDR3 loop spans 16 amino acids. This CDR3 is CASSQDGGQSTDTQYF. The DNA of the CDR3 is TGCGCCAGCAGCCAAGATGGGGGACAGAGCACAGATACGCAGTATTTT.

This chain links TRBV4-1 with TRBJ1-5, with TRBD1 matching 7 bases. V was pared by 4 bases and J by 5 bases, with 5 bases of the junction left unmatched. The germline V gene encodes CDR1 MGHRA and CDR2 YSYEKL. CDR3 size: 14 residues. The CDR3 loop is CASSRQGGDQPQHF. The CDR3, as DNA: TGCGCCAGCAGCCGACAGGGAGGAGATCAGCCCCAGCATTTT.

This chain connects TRBV13 to TRBJ2-3; no reliable D call. The CDR3 consists of 15 residues. Germline V gives CDR1 PRHDT, CDR2 FYEKMQ (reference sequence). The V end lost 5 bases, the J end lost 4 bases, and 16 bases lay between the germline ends. The CDR3 sequence: CASSPFWEGPDTQYF. CDR3 nucleotides: TGTGCCAGCAGCCCCTTTTGGGAAGGCCCAGATACGCAGTATTTT. The complete variable domain, with remaining parts taken from reference TRBV13 and TRBJ2-3, reads AAGVIQSPRHLIKEKRETATLKCYPIPRHDTVYWYQQGPGQDPQFLISFYEKMQSDKGSIPDRFSAQQFSDYHSELNMSSLELGDSALYFCASSPFWEGPDTQYFGPGTRLTVL.

CDR3 in amino acids: CASSARLTDTQYF. In DNA, the CDR3 is TGTGCCAGCAGCGCACGCCTCACAGATACGCAGTATTTT. The gene calls are TRBV2 and TRBJ2-3; D is uncertain. The ends were cut back, 6 bases at V and 2 bases at J, with 9 bases in the middle. The CDR3 is 13 amino acids. CDR1 and CDR2 (germline): SNHLY, FYNNEI.

The J gene is TRBJ2-7, the V gene TRBV10-2, with 10 bases identical to TRBD1. The germline gives CDR1 WSHSY, CDR2 SAAADI. There are 13 residues in the CDR3. V was pared by 8 bases and J by 5 bases, with 6 bases of the junction left unmatched. CDR3: CASRTGQGDEQYF. DNA of the CDR3: TGCGCCAGCCGAACCGGACAGGGGGACGAGCAGTACTTC.

V usage is TRBV18 and J usage is TRBJ2-5; 15 nucleotides align to TRBD2. The CDR3 extends over 16 amino acids. CDR1 is KGHSH, CDR2 LQKENI, per germline. After removal of 6 bases from V and 3 bases from J, the junction contained 5 bases not matched to a gene. In DNA, the CDR3 is TGTGCCAGCTCCCCCCGGACTAGCGGGGGGGAAGAGACCCAGTACTTC. Its translation is CASSPRTSGGEETQYF.

This clone was seen only a few times. The chain is built from TRBV12-3 or TRBV12-4 and TRBJ1-5; D is undetermined. The CDR3 covers 12 residues. Trimming cost V 6 bases and J 5 bases, with 8 bases left between them. This chain's CDR3 is CASSQDYQPQHF. The DNA of the CDR3 is TGTGCCAGCAGCCAAGATTATCAGCCCCAGCATTTT.

This chain links TRBV4-1 with TRBJ1-1; tentatively, D is TRBD1 (6 bases). Between the trimmed V and J ends, which lost 1 base and 1 base, there was a span of 7 bases. CDR1 and CDR2 (germline): MGHRA, YSYEKL. The CDR3 totals 14 residues. Written as DNA, the CDR3 is TGCGCCAGCAGCCAAGCCAGGGGGAACACTGAAGCTTTCTTT. Encoded protein: CASSQARGNTEAFF.

The chain recombines TRBV7-2 with TRBJ1-2, with no clear D. V was shortened by 0 bases and J by 9 bases, with 5 bases between the two germline ends. This CDR3 contains 11 residues. Germline V gene data show CDR1 as SGHTA and CDR2 as FQGNSA. The DNA for the CDR3 is TGTGCCAGCAGCTTAGCTGGACGCTACACCTTC. Protein: CASSLAGRYTF.

This clone was found a few times. J is TRBJ2-7 and V is TRBV20-1, with TRBD1 identical over 10 bases. Per germline, CDR1 DFQATT and CDR2 SNEGSKA (reference sequence). The CDR3 is 15 residues long. V dropped 3 bases and J dropped 6; count of bases not matched to a gene: 11. CDR3 coding DNA: TGCAGTGCTAGTCCGGGGACAGGGGTGAACGGCGAGCAGTACTTC. This encodes CSASPGTGVNGEQYF.

The rearrangement uses TRBV5-1 and TRBJ1-4; TRBD1 matches at 7 bases. CDR3 size: 14 residues. Germline V CDR1 and CDR2: SGHRS, YFSETQ. V trimming: 3 bases; J trimming: 9 bases; junction bases outside the gene matches: 8. The CDR3, as DNA: TGCGCCAGCAGCTCGGGACAGACCCCGAAAAAACTGTTTTTT. Amino acid sequence: CASSSGQTPKKLFF.